The 14 T cell receptor beta chains presented below share a single source sample, sequenced in a study of graft-versus-host responses after intestinal transplantation (dated by TCRdb to about 2021). Their recognized antigens are unknown. The time point label of this sample denotes: cells obtained before transplantation from donor or recipient. The library came from the immunoSEQ multiplex PCR assay. What TCRdb holds here is the immuneACCESS table cut down to in-frame rearrangements. Part of the clones is not present; checked against another copy, under half of the missing clones reflect an unresolved V gene, and the others are unexplained. Across this sample there are 30,000 to 40,000 clones, with roughly 94% seen only once. Approximately 0.22% of the sample rests with the top ten. The source material was unstimulated CD4+ T cells sorted from spleen or lymph node cells, sampled before transplant. These TCRs come from a human donor who was the organ donor for an intestinal transplant.

The chain employs TRBV5-1 and TRBJ2-3; D not resolved. Germline lookup yields CDR1 SGHRS and CDR2 YFSETQ. The CDR3 totals 14 residues. Trimming shortened V by 3 bases and J by 2 bases, and 10 bases separated the two germline ends. Written as DNA, the CDR3 is TGCGCCAGCAGCTCCGGTGGGGTCACAGATACGCAGTATTTT. This translates into CASSSGGVTDTQYF.

This chain joins TRBV7-2 and TRBJ1-6; 8 nucleotides agree with TRBD1. V trimming: 1 base; J trimming: 2 bases; junction bases outside the gene matches: 10. The CDR3 contains 19 residues. Per germline, CDR1 SGHTA and CDR2 FQGNSA. The CDR3 DNA follows: TGTGCCAGCAGCTTAGTCGGGACAGGCCTTAGAGCCTATAATTCACCCCTCCACTTT. Translating it yields CASSLVGTGLRAYNSPLHF. Variable domain in full (rest from reference TRBV7-2 and TRBJ1-6): GAGVSQSPSNKVTEKGKDVELRCDPISGHTALYWYRQSLGQGLEFLIYFQGNSAPDKSGLPSDRFSAERTGGSVSTLTIQRTQQEDSAVYLCASSLVGTGLRAYNSPLHFGNGTRLTVT.

The chain links TRBV5-1 to TRBJ2-7; D is ambiguous. V was cut by 7 bases and J by 1 base, with 15 bases left in between. This CDR3 spans 14 amino acids. Germline-derived CDR1 and CDR2 are SGHRS and YFSETQ. CDR3 nucleotide sequence: TGCGCCAGCCGATATGACCCGCCTTCCTACGAGCAGTACTTC. Translated: CASRYDPPSYEQYF.

Concerning this clone: The sample contains more than one DNA sequence encoding this CDR3. This chain connects TRBV6-5 to TRBJ1-5; 10 bases fit TRBD1. The CDR3 is 14 amino acids. V shed 8 bases, J shed 2 bases, and the junction held 3 bases outside the gene matches. CDR1 is MNHEY and CDR2 is SVGAGI in the germline V gene. Written as DNA, the CDR3 is TGTGCCAGCTCCGGACAGGGGGGCAATCAGCCCCAGCATTTT. Translated: CASSGQGGNQPQHF.

The chain carries TRBV5-6 and TRBJ1-2, with 8 bases aligning to TRBD1. The CDR3 is 15 residues long. The V gene end was trimmed by 4 bases and the J gene end by 4 bases; junction bases not matched to a gene: 9. Germline values: CDR1 SGHDT, CDR2 YYEEEE. CDR3 sequence reads: CASSLSDRAIYGYTF. In nucleotides, the CDR3 is TGTGCCAGCAGCCTTTCGGACAGGGCTATCTATGGCTACACCTTC.

The chain carries TRBV6-1 and TRBJ1-2; D not resolved. V was clipped by 7 bases and J by 4 bases, with 13 bases between them. Looked up from germline, CDR1 is MNHNS and CDR2 is SASEGT. The CDR3 contains 13 residues. DNA for the CDR3: TGTGCCAGCAAGACGGCTTGGGGCTATGGCTACACCTTC. It specifies CASKTAWGYGYTF.

The chain carries TRBV19 and TRBJ1-1; the D gene is possibly TRBD1 (6 bases). The germline V and J ends were trimmed by 7 bases and 5 bases, with 14 bases remaining between them. Germline V CDR1 and CDR2: LNHDA, SQIVND (reference sequence). The CDR3 covers 13 residues. The CDR3 loop is CASTSRGGTEAFF. The DNA for the CDR3 is TGTGCCAGTACGTCTAGGGGGGGAACTGAAGCTTTCTTT. Drawing the rest from reference TRBV19 and TRBJ1-1, the complete variable domain is DGGITQSPKYLFRKEGQNVTLSCEQNLNHDAMYWYRQDPGQGLRLIYYSQIVNDFQKGDIAEGYSVSREKKESFPLTVTSAQKNPTAFYLCASTSRGGTEAFFGQGTRLTVV.

The chain links TRBV6-6 to TRBJ1-1, with D possibly TRBD1 on 5 matching bases. The CDR3 runs to 13 residues. Germline loops: CDR1 MNHNY, CDR2 SVGAGI (reference sequence). The ends were cut back, 6 bases at V and 1 base at J, with 9 bases in the middle. CDR3 region: CASSRQRNTEAFF. DNA of the CDR3: TGTGCCAGCAGCCGACAGAGGAACACTGAAGCTTTCTTT.

V and J are TRBV7-8 and TRBJ2-3, with 7 bases lining up with TRBD1. The CDR3 contains 14 residues. Germline-derived CDR1 and CDR2 are SGHVS and FQNEAQ. Trimming at V came to 5 bases and at J to 3 bases, leaving 5 bases not matched to a gene. The CDR3 reads CASSHTTGTDTQYF. CDR3 in DNA: TGTGCCAGCAGCCATACGACAGGGACAGATACGCAGTATTTT.

The chain combines TRBV5-3 with TRBJ2-5, with 9 bases identical to TRBD1. TRBV5-3 is identified as an open reading frame with a role that is uncertain. This CDR3 spans 18 amino acids. With V trimmed by 3 bases and J by 3 bases, 15 bases remained unmatched. Written as DNA, the CDR3 is TGTGCCAGAAGCTCTCTTGGGGACAGGGAGGGTGGGAAAGAGACCCAGTACTTC. As protein: CARSSLGDREGGKETQYF.

V is TRBV11-3 and J is TRBJ2-7; D not resolved. CDR1 and CDR2 (germline): SGHNT, YENEEA. This CDR3 contains 13 residues. V was clipped by 3 bases and J by 0 bases, with 6 bases between them. The CDR3 DNA follows: TGTGCCAGCAGCTTGTGGAGCTCCTACGAGCAGTACTTC. Residues: CASSLWSSYEQYF.

This sequence joins TRBV29-1 and TRBJ2-5; 11 bases line up with TRBD2. Germline trimming cut 8 bases from V and 4 bases from J; bases unmatched to any gene: 15. Germline lookup yields CDR1 SQVTM and CDR2 ANQGSEA. This CDR3 has 16 amino acids. The CDR3 is CSSRLAGGRGAETQYF. DNA of the CDR3: TGCAGCTCCCGCCTAGCGGGGGGCCGGGGGGCAGAGACCCAGTACTTC.

The chain uses TRBV11-1 and TRBJ2-7, with a tentative D call TRBD1 (6 bases). The V gene's germline CDR1 is SGHAT and CDR2 FQDESV (reference sequence). The CDR3 spans 13 residues. V shed 4 bases and J shed 0 bases, with 7 bases lying between them. The CDR3 sequence: CASSSGHSYEQYF. The CDR3 DNA reads as TGTGCCAGCAGCTCGGGACACTCCTACGAGCAGTACTTC.

The gene calls are TRBV5-8 and TRBJ1-3; D not resolved. The germline gives CDR1 SGHTS, CDR2 YDEGEE. This CDR3 region has 14 residues. V dropped 3 bases and J dropped 2 bases, with 9 bases sitting between them. This chain's CDR3 is CASSSSGTGNTIYF. CDR3 DNA sequence: TGTGCCAGCAGCTCCTCAGGCACTGGAAACACCATATATTTT.